This entry lists 17 T cell receptor beta chains sequenced from one sample in a study of identical twins. One entry per CDR3 protein results from TCRdb running MiXCR on the 5' RACE reads. Among approximately 680,000 distinct CDR3 sequences listed, under 8.5% were seen once. This same sample was also part of a study on yellow fever vaccine responses in identical twins.

The sequencing input was PBMCs. These TCRs come from a woman aged 18-30 years in good health.

The chain combines TRBV28 with TRBJ2-1; unclear D gene. Deletions cut 6 bases from V and 4 bases from J, with 13 bases between. In germline, CDR1 is MDHEN, CDR2 SYDVKM. CDR3 size: 14 residues. Here the CDR3 reads CASRTSTEYNEQFF. The DNA of the CDR3 is TGTGCCAGCAGGACAAGCACAGAGTACAATGAGCAGTTCTTC.

This clonotype was detected only a few times. The chain carries TRBV5-5 and TRBJ2-2; D perhaps matches TRBD2 (6 bases). Looked up from germline, CDR1 is SGHKS and CDR2 is YYEKEE (reference sequence). Trimming left V 2 bases short and J 4 bases short, with 18 bases between. The CDR3 is 17 amino acids. The DNA for the CDR3 is TGTGCCAGCAGCTTCTCCTGGCGGGAACAAGGCACCGGGGAGCTGTTTTTT. Protein sequence: CASSFSWREQGTGELFF.

This clonotype was detected ten times or more. This rearrangement joins TRBV12-3 or TRBV12-4 to TRBJ2-1; unclear D gene. The V end was cut by 6 bases, the J end by 4 bases, with 10 bases between. The CDR3 totals 13 residues. The CDR3 spells CASRVGRYNEQFF. Here the CDR3 DNA reads TGTGCCAGCAGGGTAGGGCGTTACAATGAGCAGTTCTTC.

As to this clonotype: This sequence may be a read error, since a much larger clone differs from it by one base. The chain employs TRBV4-1 and TRBJ1-3, with D perhaps TRBD1 (6 bases). Germline V lookup: CDR1 MGHRA, CDR2 YSYEKL. The CDR3 extends over 15 amino acids. As DNA, the CDR3 is TGCGCCAGCAGCCAAGCCACAGGGCCTGGGGACACCGTATATTTT. Its protein product is CASSQATGPGDTVYF.

This clonotype was recorded at least ten times. V is TRBV4-1 and J is TRBJ1-6; 7 bases line up with TRBD1. The V and J ends lost 0 bases and 14 bases, in that order; junction bases with no gene match: 7. CDR3 length: 14 amino acids. Per the germline V gene, CDR1 is MGHRA and CDR2 is YSYEKL. CDR3 nucleotides: TGCGCCAGCAGCCAAGATGGGACAGTGTTAGCCCTCCACTTT. This sequence encodes CASSQDGTVLALHF.

The rearrangement joins TRBV5-1 to TRBJ2-1, with TRBD1 identical over 8 bases. From germline, CDR1 is SGHRS and CDR2 YFSETQ. V lost 0 bases and J lost 6; bases outside the gene matches: 5. The CDR3 spans 15 residues. In nucleotides, the CDR3 is TGCGCCAGCAGCTTGGCAGGGGGCGCCATCAATGAGCAGTTCTTC. It codes for CASSLAGGAINEQFF.

In this sample, this clonotype turned up a few times. The chain joins TRBV7-8 to TRBJ1-1, with D possibly being TRBD1 (5 bases). The CDR3 runs 14 residues. The V gene lost 5 bases and the J gene lost 5 bases, with 15 bases spanning the gap. Germline loops: CDR1 SGHVS, CDR2 FQNEAQ. The CDR3 nucleotides are TGTGCCAGCAGCGCCGACGGGGGGAGAACTGAAGCTTTCTTT. The encoded protein is CASSADGGRTEAFF.

This clonotype was recorded at least ten times. V gene TRBV28 combines with J gene TRBJ2-2; D gene uncertain. The germline CDR1 and CDR2 sequences are MDHEN and SYDVKM. V lost 1 base to trimming and J lost 6 bases, with 21 bases between them. This CDR3 is built from 18 residues. The CDR3 region has the DNA TGTGCCAGCAGTTTATTTTTCCCAGACCCGCCTGAATCCGGGGAGCTGTTTTTT. It codes for CASSLFFPDPPESGELFF.

This clonotype was found many times. The chain recombines TRBV20-1 with TRBJ2-1, with D unclear. CDR1 DFQATT and CDR2 SNEGSKA come from the germline V gene (reference sequence). The CDR3 has 11 residues. V was trimmed by 3 bases and J by 10 bases, leaving 10 bases between them. The CDR3 region has the DNA TGCAGTGCTAGCCCCGTTCGGGAGCAGTTCTTC. Residues: CSASPVREQFF.

A few counts support this clonotype. This chain links TRBV24-1 with TRBJ2-5; 9 bases are a match to TRBD1. CDR1 and CDR2 from the germline V gene are KGHDR and SFDVKD. There are 15 residues in the CDR3. V gave up 5 bases and J gave up 2 bases; unmatched junction bases: 5. The CDR3 DNA is TGTGCCACCAGTGCCAGGACAGGGGTACAAGAGACCCAGTACTTC. It codes for CATSARTGVQETQYF.

The chain joins TRBV21-1 to TRBJ2-1; TRBD2, the table's D call, lacks a check against the DNA. TRBV21-1 is noted as a pseudogene. The CDR3 loop spans 16 amino acids. The CDR3 bases are TGTGCCAGCAGCCGCCTTGGAGGGCAGGGTTGCAATGAGCAGTTCTTC. Translating it yields CASSRLGGQGCNEQFF.

This clonotype showed up just a few times. The chain is built from TRBV11-1 and TRBJ2-3; 9 positions agree with TRBD2. The germline V gene encodes CDR1 SGHAT and CDR2 FQDESV (reference sequence). The ends lost 4 bases at V and 4 bases at J; junction bases unmatched: 21. The CDR3 extends over 20 amino acids. CDR3 DNA sequence: TGTGCCAGCAGCTCCAGAGGTCTGGGTATAAGGGCGGGAGGGCCAGATACGCAGTATTTT. Its protein is CASSSRGLGIRAGGPDTQYF.

This clonotype has ten or more counts. This sequence joins TRBV27 and TRBJ2-3; 11 bases fit TRBD2. Per the germline V gene, CDR1 is MNHEY and CDR2 is SMNVEV (reference sequence). There are 16 residues in the CDR3. Losses at the gene ends were 0 bases for V and 6 bases for J; bases not matched to a gene: 5. The CDR3 here is CASSLSGTSGSDTQYF. The CDR3 nucleotides are TGTGCCAGCAGTTTATCGGGGACTAGCGGCTCGGATACGCAGTATTTT.

This clonotype has a handful of counts. The rearrangement uses TRBV28 and TRBJ2-3; D remains ambiguous. Germline V gene data show CDR1 as MDHEN and CDR2 as SYDVKM. The CDR3 is 15 amino acids. Trimming removed 7 bases at V and 1 base at J, with 15 bases between. The CDR3 nucleotides are TGTGCCAGCACTACCCTGGGCCTAGGCACAGATACGCAGTATTTT. It encodes CASTTLGLGTDTQYF.

The chain is built from TRBV5-1 and TRBJ1-4, with D possibly matching TRBD1 (5 bases). V was trimmed by 1 base and J by 3 bases, leaving 10 bases between them. The germline V gene encodes CDR1 SGHRS and CDR2 YFSETQ. CDR3 length: 15 residues. The CDR3 bases are TGCGCCAGCAGCTTGTTTCGGGACCCTAATGAAAAACTGTTTTTT. This translates into CASSLFRDPNEKLFF.

The J gene is TRBJ1-1, the V gene TRBV12-3 or TRBV12-4; 11 nucleotides line up with TRBD1. The V gene end was trimmed by 5 bases and the J gene end by 5 bases; junction bases not matched to a gene: 10. The CDR3 has 16 residues. The CDR3 region has the DNA TGTGCCAGCAGTGTTGTACGTGGACAGGGGGCGACTGAAGCTTTCTTT. It specifies CASSVVRGQGATEAFF.

The V and J genes are TRBV7-9 and TRBJ2-5, with D possibly matching TRBD2 (7 bases). Germline loops: CDR1 SEHNR, CDR2 FQNEAQ (reference sequence). Trimming removed 4 bases at V and 5 bases at J, with 20 bases between. CDR3 size: 16 residues. CDR3 residues: CASSSPNGGRRETQYF. Written as DNA, the CDR3 is TGTGCCAGCAGCTCCCCCAACGGGGGGCGGAGGGAGACCCAGTACTTC.